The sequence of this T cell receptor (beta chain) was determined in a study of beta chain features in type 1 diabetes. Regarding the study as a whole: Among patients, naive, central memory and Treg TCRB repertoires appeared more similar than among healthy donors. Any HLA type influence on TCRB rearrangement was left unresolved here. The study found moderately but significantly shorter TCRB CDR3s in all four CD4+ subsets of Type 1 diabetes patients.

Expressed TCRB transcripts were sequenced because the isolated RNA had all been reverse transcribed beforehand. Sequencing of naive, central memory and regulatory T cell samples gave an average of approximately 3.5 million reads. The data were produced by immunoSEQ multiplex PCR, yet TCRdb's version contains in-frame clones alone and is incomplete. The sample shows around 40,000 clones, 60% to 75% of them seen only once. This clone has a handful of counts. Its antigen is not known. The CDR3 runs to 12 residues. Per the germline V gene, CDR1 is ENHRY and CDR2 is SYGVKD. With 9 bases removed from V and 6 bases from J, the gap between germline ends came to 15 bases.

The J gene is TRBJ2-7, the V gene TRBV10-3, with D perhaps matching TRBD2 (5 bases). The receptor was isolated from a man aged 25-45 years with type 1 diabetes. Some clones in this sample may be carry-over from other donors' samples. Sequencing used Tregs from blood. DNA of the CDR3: TGTGCCATGGGAGATAGGGAAGGCGAGCAGTACTTC. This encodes CAMGDREGEQYF.